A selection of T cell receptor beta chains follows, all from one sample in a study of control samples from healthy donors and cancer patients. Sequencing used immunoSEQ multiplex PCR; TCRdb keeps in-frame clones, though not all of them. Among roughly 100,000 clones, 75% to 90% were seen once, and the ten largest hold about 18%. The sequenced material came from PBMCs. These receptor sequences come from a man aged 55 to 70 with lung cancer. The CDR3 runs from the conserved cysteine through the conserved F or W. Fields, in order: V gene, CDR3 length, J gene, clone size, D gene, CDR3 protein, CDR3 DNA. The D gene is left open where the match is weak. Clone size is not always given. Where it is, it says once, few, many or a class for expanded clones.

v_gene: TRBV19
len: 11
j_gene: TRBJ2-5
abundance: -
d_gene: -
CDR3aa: CASSIKETQYF
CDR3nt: TGTGCCAGTAGTATAAAGGAGACCCAGTACTTC

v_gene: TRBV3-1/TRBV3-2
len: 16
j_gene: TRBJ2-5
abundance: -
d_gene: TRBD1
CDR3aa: CASSHVMGQGRETQYF
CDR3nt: TGTGCCAGCAGCCACGTCATGGGACAGGGGCGGGAGACCCAGTACTTC

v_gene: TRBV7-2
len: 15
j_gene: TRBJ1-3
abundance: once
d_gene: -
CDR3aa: CASSRVGLSGNTIYF
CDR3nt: TGTGCCAGCAGCAGAGTAGGGCTCTCTGGAAACACCATATATTTT

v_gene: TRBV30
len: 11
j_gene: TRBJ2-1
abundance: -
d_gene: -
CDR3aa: CAWRGAGEQFF
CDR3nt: TGTGCCTGGAGGGGGGCTGGGGAGCAGTTCTTC

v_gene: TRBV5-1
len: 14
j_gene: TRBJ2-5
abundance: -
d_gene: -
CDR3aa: CASSLSLREETQYF
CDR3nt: TGCGCCAGCAGCTTGTCTTTGAGGGAAGAGACCCAGTACTTC

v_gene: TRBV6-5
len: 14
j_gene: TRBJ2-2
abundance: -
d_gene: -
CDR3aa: CASMDSQNTGELFF
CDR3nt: TGTGCCAGCATGGACTCCCAGAACACCGGGGAGCTGTTTTTT

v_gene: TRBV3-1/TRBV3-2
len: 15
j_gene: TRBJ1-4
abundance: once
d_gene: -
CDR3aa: CASSQGNRNNEKLFF
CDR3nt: TGTGCCAGCAGCCAAGGGAACAGGAATAATGAAAAACTGTTTTTT

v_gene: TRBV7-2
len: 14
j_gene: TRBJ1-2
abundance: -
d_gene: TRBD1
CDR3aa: CASSPGGQAYGYTF
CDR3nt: TGTGCCAGCAGCCCGGGGGGACAGGCCTATGGCTACACCTTC

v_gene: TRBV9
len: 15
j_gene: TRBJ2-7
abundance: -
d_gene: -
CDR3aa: CASSVNSSPRYEQYF
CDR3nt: TGTGCCAGCAGCGTAAATAGCTCCCCGCGATACGAGCAGTACTTC

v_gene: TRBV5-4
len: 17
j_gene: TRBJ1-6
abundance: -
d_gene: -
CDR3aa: CASSSDGESSYNSPLHF
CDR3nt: TGTGCCAGCAGCTCGGACGGGGAGAGCTCCTATAATTCACCCCTCCACTTT

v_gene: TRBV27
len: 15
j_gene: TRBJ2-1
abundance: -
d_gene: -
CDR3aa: CASSLWAGSYNEQFF
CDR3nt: TGTGCCAGCAGTTTATGGGCAGGGTCCTACAATGAGCAGTTCTTC